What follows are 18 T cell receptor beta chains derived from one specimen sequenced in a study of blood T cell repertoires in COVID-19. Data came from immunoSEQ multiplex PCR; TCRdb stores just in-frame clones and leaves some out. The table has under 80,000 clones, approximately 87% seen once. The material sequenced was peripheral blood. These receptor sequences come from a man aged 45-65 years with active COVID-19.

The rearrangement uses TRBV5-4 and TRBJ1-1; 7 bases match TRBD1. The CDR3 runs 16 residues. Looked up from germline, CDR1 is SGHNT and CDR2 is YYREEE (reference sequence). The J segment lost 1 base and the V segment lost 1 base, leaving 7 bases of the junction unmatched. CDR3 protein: CASSLNFDRENTEAFF. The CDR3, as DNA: TGTGCCAGCAGCTTGAACTTCGACAGGGAGAACACTGAAGCTTTCTTT.

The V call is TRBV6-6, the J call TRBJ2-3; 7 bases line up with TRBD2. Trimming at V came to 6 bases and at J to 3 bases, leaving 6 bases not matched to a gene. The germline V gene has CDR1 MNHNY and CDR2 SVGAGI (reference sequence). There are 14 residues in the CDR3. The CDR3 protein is CASSSVLATDTQYF. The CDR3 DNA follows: TGTGCCAGCAGCTCGGTACTAGCGACAGATACGCAGTATTTT.

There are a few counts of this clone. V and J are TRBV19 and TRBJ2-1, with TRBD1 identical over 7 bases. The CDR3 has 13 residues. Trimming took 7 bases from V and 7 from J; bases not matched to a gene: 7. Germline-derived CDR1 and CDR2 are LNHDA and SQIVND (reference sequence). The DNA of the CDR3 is TGTGCCAGTACCTCAGACAGGGCAAATGAGCAGTTCTTC. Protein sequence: CASTSDRANEQFF. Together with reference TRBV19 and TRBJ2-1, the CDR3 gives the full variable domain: DGGITQSPKYLFRKEGQNVTLSCEQNLNHDAMYWYRQDPGQGLRLIYYSQIVNDFQKGDIAEGYSVSREKKESFPLTVTSAQKNPTAFYLCASTSDRANEQFFGPGTRLTVL.

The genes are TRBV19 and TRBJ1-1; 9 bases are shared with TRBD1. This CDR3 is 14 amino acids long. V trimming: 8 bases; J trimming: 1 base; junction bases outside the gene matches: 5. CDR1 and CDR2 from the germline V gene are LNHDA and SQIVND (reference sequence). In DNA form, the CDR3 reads TGTGCCAGTCGGACAGGGGACCCGAACACTGAAGCTTTCTTT. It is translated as CASRTGDPNTEAFF.

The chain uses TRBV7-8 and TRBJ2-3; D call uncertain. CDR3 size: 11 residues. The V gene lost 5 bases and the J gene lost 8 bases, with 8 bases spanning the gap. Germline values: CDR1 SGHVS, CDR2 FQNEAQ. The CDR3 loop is CASSLLGTQYF. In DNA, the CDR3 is TGTGCCAGCAGCCTCCTCGGTACGCAGTATTTT.

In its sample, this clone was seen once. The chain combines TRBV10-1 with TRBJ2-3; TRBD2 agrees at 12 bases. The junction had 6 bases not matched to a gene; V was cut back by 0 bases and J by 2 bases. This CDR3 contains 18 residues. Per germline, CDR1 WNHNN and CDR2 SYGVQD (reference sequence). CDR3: CASSESSLAGGATDTQYF. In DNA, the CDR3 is TGCGCCAGCAGTGAGTCAAGTCTAGCGGGAGGGGCCACAGATACGCAGTATTTT.

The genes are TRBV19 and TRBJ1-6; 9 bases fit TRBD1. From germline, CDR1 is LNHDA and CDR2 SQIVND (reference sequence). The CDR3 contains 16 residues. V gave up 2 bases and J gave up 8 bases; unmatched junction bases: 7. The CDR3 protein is CASSITWDRAHSPLHF. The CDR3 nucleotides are TGTGCCAGTAGTATAACTTGGGACAGGGCGCATTCACCCCTCCACTTT.

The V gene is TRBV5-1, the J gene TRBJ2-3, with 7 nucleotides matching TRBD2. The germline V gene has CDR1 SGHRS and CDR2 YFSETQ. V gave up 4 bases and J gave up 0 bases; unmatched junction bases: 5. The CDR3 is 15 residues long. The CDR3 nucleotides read TGCGCCAGCAGCGGCGGGACTAAAAGCACAGATACGCAGTATTTT. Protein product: CASSGGTKSTDTQYF.

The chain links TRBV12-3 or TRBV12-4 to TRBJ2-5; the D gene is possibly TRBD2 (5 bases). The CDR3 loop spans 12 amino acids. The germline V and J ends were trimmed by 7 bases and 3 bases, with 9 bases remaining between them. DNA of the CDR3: TGTGCCAGCACCCGGGGAAAAGAGACCCAGTACTTC. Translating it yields CASTRGKETQYF.

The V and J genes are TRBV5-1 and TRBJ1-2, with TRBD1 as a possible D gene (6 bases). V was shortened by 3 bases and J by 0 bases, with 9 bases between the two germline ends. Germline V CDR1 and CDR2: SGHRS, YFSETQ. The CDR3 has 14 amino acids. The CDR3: CASSSDSANYGYTF. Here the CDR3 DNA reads TGCGCCAGCAGCTCGGACAGCGCTAACTATGGCTACACCTTC. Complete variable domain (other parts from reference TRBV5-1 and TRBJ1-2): KAGVTQTPRYLIKTRGQQVTLSCSPISGHRSVSWYQQTPGQGLQFLFEYFSETQRNKGNFPGRFSGRQFSNSRSEMNVSTLELGDSALYLCASSSDSANYGYTFGSGTRLTVV.

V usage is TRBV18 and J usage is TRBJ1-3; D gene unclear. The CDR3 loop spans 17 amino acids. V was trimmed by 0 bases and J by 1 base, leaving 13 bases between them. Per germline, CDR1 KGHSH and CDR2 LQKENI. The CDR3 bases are TGTGCCAGCTCACCACCGAGGGCGGGGTCTTCTGGAAACACCATATATTTT. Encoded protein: CASSPPRAGSSGNTIYF.

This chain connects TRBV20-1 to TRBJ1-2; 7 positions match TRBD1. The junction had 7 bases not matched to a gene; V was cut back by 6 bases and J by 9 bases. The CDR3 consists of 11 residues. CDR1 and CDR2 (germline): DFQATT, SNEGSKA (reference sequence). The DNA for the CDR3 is TGCAGTGCCAAAGACAGGGAGCGCTACACCTTC. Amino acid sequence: CSAKDRERYTF.

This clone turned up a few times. The CDR3 nucleotides are TGTGCCAGCAGCTTGGGACAGTTTAGCAATCAGCCCCAGCATTTT. Residues: CASSLGQFSNQPQHF. J is TRBJ1-5 and V is TRBV7-2, with TRBD1 matching over 7 bases. Germline-derived CDR1 and CDR2 are SGHTA and FQGNSA. The CDR3 consists of 15 residues. The V gene end was trimmed by 3 bases and the J gene end by 0 bases; junction bases not matched to a gene: 2.

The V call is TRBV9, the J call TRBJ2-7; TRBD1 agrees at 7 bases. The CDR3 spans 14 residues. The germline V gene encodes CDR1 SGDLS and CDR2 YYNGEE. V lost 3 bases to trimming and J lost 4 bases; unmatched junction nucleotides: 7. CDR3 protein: CASSAGQVAYEQYF. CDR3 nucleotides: TGTGCCAGCAGCGCCGGACAGGTAGCTTACGAGCAGTACTTC.

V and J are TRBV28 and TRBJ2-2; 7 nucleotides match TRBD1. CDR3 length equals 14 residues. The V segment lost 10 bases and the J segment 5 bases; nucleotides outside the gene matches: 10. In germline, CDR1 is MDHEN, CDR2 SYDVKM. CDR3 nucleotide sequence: TGTGCCACCTACGGACAGGAGGCGACCGGGGAGCTGTTTTTT. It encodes CATYGQEATGELFF.

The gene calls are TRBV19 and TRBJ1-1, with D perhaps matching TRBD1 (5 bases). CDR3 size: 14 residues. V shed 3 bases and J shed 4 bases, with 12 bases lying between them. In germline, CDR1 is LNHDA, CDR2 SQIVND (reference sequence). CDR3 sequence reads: CASSMMGGITEAFF. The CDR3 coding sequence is TGTGCCAGTAGTATGATGGGGGGGATCACTGAAGCTTTCTTT.

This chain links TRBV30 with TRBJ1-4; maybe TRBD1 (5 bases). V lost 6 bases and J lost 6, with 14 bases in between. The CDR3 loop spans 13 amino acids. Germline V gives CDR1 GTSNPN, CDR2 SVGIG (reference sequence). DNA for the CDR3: TGTGCCTGCCAGGGTACGGTCTATGAAAAACTGTTTTTT. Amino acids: CACQGTVYEKLFF. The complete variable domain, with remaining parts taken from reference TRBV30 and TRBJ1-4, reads SQTIHQWPATLVQPVGSPLSLECTVEGTSNPNLYWYRQAAGRGLQLLFYSVGIGQISSEVPQNLSASRPQDRQFILSSKKLLLSDSGFYLCACQGTVYEKLFFGSGTQLSVL.

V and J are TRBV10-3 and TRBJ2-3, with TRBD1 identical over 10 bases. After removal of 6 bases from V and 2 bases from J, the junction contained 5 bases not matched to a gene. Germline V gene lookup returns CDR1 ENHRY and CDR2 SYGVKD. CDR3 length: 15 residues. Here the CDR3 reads CAISPGQGNTDTQYF. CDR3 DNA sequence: TGTGCCATCAGCCCGGGACAGGGGAACACAGATACGCAGTATTTT.